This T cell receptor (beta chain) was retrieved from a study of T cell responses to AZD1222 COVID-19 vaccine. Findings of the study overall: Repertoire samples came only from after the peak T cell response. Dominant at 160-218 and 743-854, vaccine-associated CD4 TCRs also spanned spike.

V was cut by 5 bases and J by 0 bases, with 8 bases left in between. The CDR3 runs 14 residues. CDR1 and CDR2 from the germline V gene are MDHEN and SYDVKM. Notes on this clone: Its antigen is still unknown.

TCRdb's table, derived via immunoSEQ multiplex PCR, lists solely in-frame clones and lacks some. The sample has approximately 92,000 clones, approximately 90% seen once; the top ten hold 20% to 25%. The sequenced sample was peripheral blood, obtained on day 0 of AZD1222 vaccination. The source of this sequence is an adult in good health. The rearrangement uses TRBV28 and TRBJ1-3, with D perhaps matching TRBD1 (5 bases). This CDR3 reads CASSPGSSGNTIYF. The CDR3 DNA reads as TGTGCCAGCAGTCCAGGGAGCTCTGGAAACACCATATATTTT.